Below, 30 T cell receptor beta chains from the same sample are listed, as sequenced in a study of OX40 agonist ivuxolimab in advanced cancers. Library creation used the immunoSEQ multiplex PCR assay. TCRdb mirrors the immuneACCESS table, restricted to in-frame sequences. Some clones are absent from its copies; in checked studies, under half trace to an unresolved V gene, and the reason for the others is unknown. The sample data list tens of thousands of clones, and just under 90% of these were observed just once. The ten largest clonotypes hold roughly 9.8% of the sample. This specimen was CD4+ or CD8+ T cells sorted from blood, taken in a trial of the OX40 agonist ivuxolimab. The receptors stem from an adult with an advanced solid tumor such as melanoma, head and neck, liver or kidney cancer.

The J gene is TRBJ2-4, the V gene TRBV7-9; D is unresolved. There are 14 residues in the CDR3. Per germline, CDR1 SEHNR and CDR2 FQNEAQ (reference sequence). The germline V and J ends were trimmed by 2 bases and 8 bases, with 13 bases remaining between them. Here the CDR3 reads CASSLFREADIQYF. Written as DNA, the CDR3 is TGTGCCAGCAGCTTATTTCGCGAGGCGGACATTCAGTACTTC.

The chain carries TRBV7-3 and TRBJ2-3; D may be TRBD2 (5 bases). V gave up 2 bases and J gave up 4 bases, with 13 bases separating them. CDR1 is SGHTA and CDR2 is FQGTGA in the germline V gene. The CDR3 totals 15 residues. The CDR3 DNA reads as TGTGCCAGCAGCTTAGCGGGTCGTTATTCAGATACGCAGTATTTT. Its protein is CASSLAGRYSDTQYF.

The J gene is TRBJ2-2, the V gene TRBV7-6, with 10 bases that match TRBD1. Looked up from germline, CDR1 is SGHVS and CDR2 is FNYEAQ. V was pared by 6 bases and J by 4 bases, with 5 bases of the junction left unmatched. The CDR3 length is 15 residues. The CDR3 sequence is CASSVGTGATGELFF. In DNA form, the CDR3 reads TGTGCCAGCAGTGTGGGGACAGGGGCCACCGGGGAGCTGTTTTTT.

The CDR3 is CASSFGARGPYEQYF. The DNA for the CDR3 is TGTGCCAGCAGCTTCGGTGCACGGGGGCCGTACGAGCAGTACTTC. The rearrangement uses TRBV13 and TRBJ2-7; D possibly matches TRBD1 or TRBD2 (6 bases each). There are 15 residues in the CDR3. With 3 bases removed from V and 4 bases from J, the gap between germline ends came to 16 bases. CDR1 is PRHDT, CDR2 FYEKMQ, per germline (reference sequence).

This clone was counted a single time. The chain links TRBV27 to TRBJ1-5, with 7 bases identical to TRBD1. Germline CDR1 MNHEY, CDR2 SMNVEV (reference sequence). Trimming removed 8 bases from V and 3 bases from J; junction bases left unmatched: 7. The CDR3 sequence is 14 residues long. The CDR3 is CASGTVGPNQPQHF. CDR3 DNA sequence: TGTGCCAGCGGGACAGTAGGGCCCAATCAGCCCCAGCATTTT.

The chain employs TRBV27 and TRBJ2-7; 8 positions agree with TRBD2. J was trimmed by 5 bases and V by 6 bases; bases with no gene match: 6. Germline V gives CDR1 MNHEY, CDR2 SMNVEV (reference sequence). The CDR3 covers 13 residues. CDR3 sequence (DNA): TGTGCCAGCAGCAACGGGGGGGCCCACGAGCAGTACTTC. This gives the protein CASSNGGAHEQYF.

V and J are TRBV14 and TRBJ2-1; 7 nucleotides line up with TRBD1. The germline gives CDR1 SGHDN, CDR2 FVKESK. CDR3 length equals 12 residues. Trimming cost V 6 bases and J 9 bases; bases outside gene matches: 5. CDR3 in DNA: TGTGCCAGCAGTGAGGGGGCAGTTGAGCAGTTCTTC. Protein: CASSEGAVEQFF.

The CDR3 sequence: CATWSRDILGSEKLFF. The CDR3 DNA reads as TGTGCCACCTGGTCCCGGGACATCCTTGGGAGCGAAAAACTGTTTTTT. The chain couples TRBV15 to TRBJ1-4, with D possibly TRBD1 on 6 matching bases. CDR1 is LNHNV, CDR2 YYDKDF, per germline (reference sequence). Trimming stripped 8 bases from V and 8 bases from J, with 24 bases between. This CDR3 region has 16 residues.

The chain combines TRBV28 with TRBJ2-5; D is undetermined. The CDR3 has 14 amino acids. V lost 6 bases and J 4 bases, leaving 15 bases between the germline ends. The germline V gene encodes CDR1 MDHEN and CDR2 SYDVKM. CDR3 bases: TGTGCCAGCAGCAAACCGGACGCTTTAGAGACCCAGTACTTC. Protein sequence: CASSKPDALETQYF.

The rearrangement joins TRBV18 to TRBJ2-7, with 7 bases fitting TRBD1. The CDR3 runs to 14 residues. Germline V gives CDR1 KGHSH, CDR2 LQKENI. The J segment lost 2 bases and the V segment lost 6 bases, leaving 7 bases of the junction unmatched. The CDR3 bases are TGTGCCAGCTCTTCGGGACAGCTAACCTACGAGCAGTACTTC. It codes for CASSSGQLTYEQYF.

This chain uses TRBV30 with TRBJ2-7; D may be TRBD2 (6 bases). Deletions cut 0 bases from V and 2 bases from J, with 8 bases between. The CDR3 totals 13 residues. The germline CDR1 and CDR2 sequences are GTSNPN and SVGIG (reference sequence). The CDR3 DNA follows: TGTGCCTGGAGTGTGGCGGGGCCCTACGAGCAGTACTTC. Encoded protein: CAWSVAGPYEQYF.

The chain combines TRBV7-8 with TRBJ2-7, with no clear D. The V gene lost 5 bases and the J gene lost 7 bases, with 9 bases spanning the gap. In germline, CDR1 is SGHVS, CDR2 FQNEAQ. The CDR3 covers 11 residues. The CDR3 nucleotides read TGTGCCAGCAGCCCACGAAGGGAGCAGTACTTC. Translated, it gives CASSPRREQYF.

This chain joins TRBV28 and TRBJ2-3; TRBD2 is a possible D gene (5 bases). CDR1 and CDR2 from the germline V gene are MDHEN and SYDVKM. This CDR3 is built from 15 residues. The V and J ends lost 6 bases and 2 bases respectively, with 15 bases between them. The CDR3 spells CASRGKDWATDTQYF. CDR3 in DNA: TGTGCCAGCAGGGGGAAGGACTGGGCCACAGATACGCAGTATTTT.

The count of this clone is one. The J gene is TRBJ2-7, the V gene TRBV19; D is perhaps TRBD2 (5 bases). Per germline, CDR1 LNHDA and CDR2 SQIVND (reference sequence). The ends were cut back, 5 bases at V and 0 bases at J, with 11 bases in the middle. The CDR3 is 14 amino acids. The chain's CDR3 is CASSATAASYEQYF. The CDR3 DNA reads as TGTGCCAGTAGTGCCACAGCGGCCTCCTACGAGCAGTACTTC.

This sequence joins TRBV27 and TRBJ2-5; TRBD1 aligns across 8 bases. The trim removed 8 bases at V and 4 bases at J, leaving 3 bases unmatched. CDR1 is MNHEY, CDR2 SMNVEV, per germline (reference sequence). The CDR3 is 12 amino acids. CDR3 in DNA: TGTGCCAGCCAGGGGGCTGCAGAGACCCAGTACTTC. Translating it yields CASQGAAETQYF.

The CDR3: CASSLNPSYGYTF. As DNA, the CDR3 is TGCGCCAGCAGCTTGAACCCTAGCTATGGCTACACCTTC. This chain connects TRBV5-1 to TRBJ1-2; D gene unclear. The CDR3 has 13 residues. From germline, CDR1 is SGHRS and CDR2 YFSETQ. V was cut by 1 base and J by 4 bases, with 8 bases left in between.

The chain recombines TRBV5-1 with TRBJ2-3; 7 bases map to TRBD2. V lost 7 bases, J lost 5 bases, and 7 bases stayed unmatched. Germline V gene sequence: CDR1 SGHRS, CDR2 YFSETQ. The CDR3 consists of 13 residues. The CDR3 region is CASHPGREDTQYF. DNA of the CDR3: TGCGCCAGCCACCCAGGGAGGGAAGATACGCAGTATTTT.

The chain links TRBV9 to TRBJ2-1; 8 nucleotides line up with TRBD1. From germline, CDR1 is SGDLS and CDR2 YYNGEE. With V trimmed by 2 bases and J by 8 bases, 3 bases remained unmatched. This CDR3 region has 13 residues. The CDR3 loop reads CASSVGQGYEQFF. The DNA of the CDR3 is TGTGCCAGCAGCGTCGGACAGGGCTATGAGCAGTTCTTC.

The chain combines TRBV7-9 with TRBJ2-7, with D uncertain. CDR3 length equals 13 residues. The V gene's germline CDR1 is SEHNR and CDR2 FQNEAQ (reference sequence). V lost 3 bases to trimming and J lost 0 bases, with 6 bases between them. The CDR3 DNA reads as TGTGCCAGCAGCTTGGGTTTCTCCTACGAGCAGTACTTC. It encodes CASSLGFSYEQYF. Complete variable domain (other parts from reference TRBV7-9 and TRBJ2-7): DTGVSQNPRHKITKRGQNVTFRCDPISEHNRLYWYRQTLGQGPEFLTYFQNEAQLEKSRLLSDRFSAERPKGSFSTLEIQRTEQGDSAMYLCASSLGFSYEQYFGPGTRLTVT.

This clone was counted a single time. J is TRBJ1-5 and V is TRBV5-8; no firm D call. The ends were cut back, 6 bases at V and 0 bases at J, with 7 bases in the middle. CDR3 length equals 13 residues. Germline CDR1 and CDR2: SGHTS and YDEGEE. The CDR3 coding sequence is TGTGCCAGCACTCGACTTAGCAATCAGCCCCAGCATTTT. Encoded protein: CASTRLSNQPQHF.

CDR3 in amino acids: CASSSWVGDSYNEQFF. In DNA form, the CDR3 reads TGTGCCAGTAGTAGCTGGGTCGGGGACTCCTACAATGAGCAGTTCTTC. The V gene is TRBV19, the J gene TRBJ2-1; D perhaps matches TRBD2 (5 bases). Germline V gene sequence: CDR1 LNHDA, CDR2 SQIVND (reference sequence). Trimming took off 4 bases at V and 0 bases at J, with 13 bases between the two ends. The CDR3 runs 16 residues.

This chain connects TRBV4-1 to TRBJ2-7; D remains unclear. V was clipped by 1 base and J by 3 bases, with 10 bases between them. CDR3 length: 14 residues. Germline V gives CDR1 MGHRA, CDR2 YSYEKL. CDR3 DNA: TGCGCCAGCAGCCAAGTACGGGCAGACTACGAGCAGTACTTC. It is translated as CASSQVRADYEQYF.

The chain recombines TRBV27 with TRBJ1-2, with D perhaps TRBD1 (5 bases). The germline V gene has CDR1 MNHEY and CDR2 SMNVEV (reference sequence). The CDR3 totals 12 residues. V was trimmed by 2 bases and J by 4 bases, leaving 5 bases between them. CDR3 DNA: TGTGCCAGCAGTTTAAGGGGCTATGGCTACACCTTC. Translation gives CASSLRGYGYTF.

The chain employs TRBV6-1 and TRBJ1-1; possible D gene TRBD1, 5 bases. Germline V lookup: CDR1 MNHNS, CDR2 SASEGT. The V and J ends lost 2 bases and 4 bases respectively, with 17 bases between them. This CDR3 comprises 16 residues. Here the CDR3 DNA reads TGTGCCAGCAGTGAAAGGTGGGGGAAGTCGAGCACTGAAGCTTTCTTT. Residues: CASSERWGKSSTEAFF.

J is TRBJ2-7 and V is TRBV6-1; a weak D match, TRBD1 (5 bases). Germline V lookup: CDR1 MNHNS, CDR2 SASEGT. V dropped 2 bases and J dropped 5 bases, with 13 bases sitting between them. The CDR3 is made up of 14 amino acids. CDR3 loop: CASSETGRAHEQYF. CDR3 sequence (DNA): TGTGCCAGCAGTGAAACTGGCAGGGCACACGAGCAGTACTTC.

The chain is built from TRBV5-1 and TRBJ2-5; 13 bases agree with TRBD2. The CDR3 has 16 residues. The germline gives CDR1 SGHRS, CDR2 YFSETQ. V shed 4 bases, J shed 4 bases, and the junction held 7 bases outside the gene matches. CDR3: CASSDGLAGVGETQYF. CDR3 DNA sequence: TGCGCCAGCAGCGATGGACTAGCGGGAGTAGGAGAGACCCAGTACTTC.

The CDR3 sequence: CASSLKDRGPESSYEQYF. The DNA for the CDR3 is TGTGCCAGCAGCTTAAAGGACAGGGGCCCCGAGAGCTCCTACGAGCAGTACTTC. The chain combines TRBV5-6 with TRBJ2-7; TRBD1 matches 9 bases. Germline CDR1 and CDR2: SGHDT and YYEEEE. The CDR3 runs 18 residues. The J segment lost 0 bases and the V segment lost 2 bases, leaving 12 bases of the junction unmatched.

The gene calls are TRBV27 and TRBJ2-7, with D tentatively TRBD1 (6 bases). Germline lookup yields CDR1 MNHEY and CDR2 SMNVEV (reference sequence). The V gene lost 6 bases and the J gene lost 2 bases, with 20 bases spanning the gap. The CDR3 has 16 residues. The DNA of the CDR3 is TGTGCCAGCAGGTCCCGATCCAGGGGCTCACCCTACGAGCAGTACTTC. This codes for CASRSRSRGSPYEQYF.

The chain's CDR3 is CASSDAGVLGEQFF. The CDR3 DNA follows: TGTGCCAGCAGCGACGCGGGGGTCTTGGGGGAGCAGTTCTTC. The rearrangement joins TRBV13 to TRBJ2-1; TRBD2 agrees at 7 bases. This CDR3 comprises 14 residues. Germline loops: CDR1 PRHDT, CDR2 FYEKMQ (reference sequence). V was clipped by 5 bases and J by 10 bases; unmatched bases: 11.

This clone has just a few counts. The CDR3 DNA follows: TGTGCCAGCAGCTTACCCCCGCTCCTGGGCTACACCTTC. It yields the protein CASSLPPLLGYTF. The V gene is TRBV7-9, the J gene TRBJ1-2, with D uncertain. V gave up 2 bases and J gave up 8 bases, with 12 bases separating them. CDR3 length: 13 residues. CDR1 and CDR2 (germline): SEHNR, FQNEAQ (reference sequence).